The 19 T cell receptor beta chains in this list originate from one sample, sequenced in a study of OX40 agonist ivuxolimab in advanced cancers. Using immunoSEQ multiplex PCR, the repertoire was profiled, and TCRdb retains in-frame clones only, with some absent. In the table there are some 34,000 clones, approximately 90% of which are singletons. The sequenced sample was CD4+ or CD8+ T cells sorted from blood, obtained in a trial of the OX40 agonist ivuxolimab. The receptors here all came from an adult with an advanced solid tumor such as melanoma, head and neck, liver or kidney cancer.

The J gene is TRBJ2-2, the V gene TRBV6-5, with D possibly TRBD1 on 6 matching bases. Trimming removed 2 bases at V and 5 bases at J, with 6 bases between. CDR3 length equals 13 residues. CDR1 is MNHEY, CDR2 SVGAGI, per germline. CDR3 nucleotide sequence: TGTGCCAGCAGTTACGACAGGACCGGGGAGCTGTTTTTT. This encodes CASSYDRTGELFF.

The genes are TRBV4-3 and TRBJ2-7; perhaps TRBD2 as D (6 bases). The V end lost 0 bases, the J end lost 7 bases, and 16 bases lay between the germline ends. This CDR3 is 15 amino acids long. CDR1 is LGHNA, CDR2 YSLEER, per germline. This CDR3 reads CASSQDRASDGEQYF. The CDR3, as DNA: TGCGCCAGCAGCCAAGATCGCGCTAGCGATGGAGAGCAGTACTTC.

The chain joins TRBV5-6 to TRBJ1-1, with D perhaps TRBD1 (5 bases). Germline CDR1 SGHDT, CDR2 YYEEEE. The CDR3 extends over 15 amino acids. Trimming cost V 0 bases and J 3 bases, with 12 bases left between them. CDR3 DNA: TGTGCCAGCAGCTTGGCCCCGGGGGGGGACACTGAAGCTTTCTTT. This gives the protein CASSLAPGGDTEAFF.

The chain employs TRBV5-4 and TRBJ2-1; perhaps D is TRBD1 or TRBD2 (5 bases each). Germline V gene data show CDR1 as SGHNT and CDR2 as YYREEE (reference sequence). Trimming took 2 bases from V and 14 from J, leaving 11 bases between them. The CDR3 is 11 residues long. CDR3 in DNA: TGTGCCAGCAGCTTCGGGACGATTGAGTTCTTC. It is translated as CASSFGTIEFF.

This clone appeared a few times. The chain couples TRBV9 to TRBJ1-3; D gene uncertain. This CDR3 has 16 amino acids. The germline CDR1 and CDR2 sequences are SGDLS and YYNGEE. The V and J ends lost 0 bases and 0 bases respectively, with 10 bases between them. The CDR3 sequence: CASSVASTASGNTIYF. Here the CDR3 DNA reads TGTGCCAGCAGCGTAGCTAGTACGGCCTCTGGAAACACCATATATTTT.

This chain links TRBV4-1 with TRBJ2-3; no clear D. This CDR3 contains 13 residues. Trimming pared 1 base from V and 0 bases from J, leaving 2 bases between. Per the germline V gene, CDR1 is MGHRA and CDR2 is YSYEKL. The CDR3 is CASSQGSTDTQYF. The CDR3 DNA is TGCGCCAGCAGCCAAGGAAGCACAGATACGCAGTATTTT.

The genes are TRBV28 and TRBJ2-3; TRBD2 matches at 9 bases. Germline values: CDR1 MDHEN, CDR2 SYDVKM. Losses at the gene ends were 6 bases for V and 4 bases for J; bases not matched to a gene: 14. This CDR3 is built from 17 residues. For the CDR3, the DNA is TGTGCCAGCAGCAGCGGGGTAGCGGGAGCCCCATCAGATACGCAGTATTTT. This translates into CASSSGVAGAPSDTQYF.

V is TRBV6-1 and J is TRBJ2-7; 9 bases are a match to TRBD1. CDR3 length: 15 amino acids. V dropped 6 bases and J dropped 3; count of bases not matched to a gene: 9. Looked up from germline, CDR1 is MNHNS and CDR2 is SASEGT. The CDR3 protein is CASSLLGTGYYEQYF. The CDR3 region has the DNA TGTGCCAGCAGCCTCCTGGGGACAGGGTACTACGAGCAGTACTTC.

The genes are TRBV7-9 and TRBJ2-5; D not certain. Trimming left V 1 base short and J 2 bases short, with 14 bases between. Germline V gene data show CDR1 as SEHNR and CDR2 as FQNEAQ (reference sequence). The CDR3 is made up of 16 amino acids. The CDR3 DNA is TGTGCCAGCAGCTTAGTAGGTTGGGCAGTACAAGAGACCCAGTACTTC. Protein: CASSLVGWAVQETQYF.

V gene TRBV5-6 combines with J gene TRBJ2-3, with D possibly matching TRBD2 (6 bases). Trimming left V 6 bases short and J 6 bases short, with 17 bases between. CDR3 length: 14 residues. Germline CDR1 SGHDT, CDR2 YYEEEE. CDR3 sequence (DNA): TGTGCCAGCAAGAGAGGCGGGGCCAGGGATACGCAGTATTTT. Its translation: CASKRGGARDTQYF.

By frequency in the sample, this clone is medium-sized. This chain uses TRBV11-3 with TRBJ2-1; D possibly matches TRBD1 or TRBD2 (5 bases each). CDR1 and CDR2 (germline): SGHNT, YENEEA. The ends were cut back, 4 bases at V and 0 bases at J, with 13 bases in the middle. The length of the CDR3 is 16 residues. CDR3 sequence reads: CASSSRDLGSYNEQFF. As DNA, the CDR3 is TGTGCCAGCAGCTCCCGGGACCTAGGCTCCTACAATGAGCAGTTCTTC.

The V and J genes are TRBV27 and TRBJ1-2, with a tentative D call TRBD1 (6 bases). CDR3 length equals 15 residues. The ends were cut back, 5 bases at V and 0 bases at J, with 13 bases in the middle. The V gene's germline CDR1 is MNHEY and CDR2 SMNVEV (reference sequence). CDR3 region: CASSVWGHSNYGYTF. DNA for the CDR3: TGTGCCAGCAGTGTCTGGGGACATTCTAACTATGGCTACACCTTC.

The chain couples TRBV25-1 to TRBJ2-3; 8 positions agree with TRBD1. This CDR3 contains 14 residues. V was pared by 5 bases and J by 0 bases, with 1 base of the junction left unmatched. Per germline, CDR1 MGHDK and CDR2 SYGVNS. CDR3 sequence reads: CASSQGASTDTQYF. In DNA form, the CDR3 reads TGTGCCAGCAGTCAGGGGGCCAGCACAGATACGCAGTATTTT.

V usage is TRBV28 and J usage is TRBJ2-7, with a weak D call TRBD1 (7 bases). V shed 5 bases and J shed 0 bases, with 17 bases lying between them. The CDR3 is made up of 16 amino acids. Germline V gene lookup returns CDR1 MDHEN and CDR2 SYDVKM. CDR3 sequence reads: CASSRAGQTSSYEQYF. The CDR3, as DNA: TGTGCCAGCAGTCGCGCGGGACAGACAAGCTCCTACGAGCAGTACTTC.

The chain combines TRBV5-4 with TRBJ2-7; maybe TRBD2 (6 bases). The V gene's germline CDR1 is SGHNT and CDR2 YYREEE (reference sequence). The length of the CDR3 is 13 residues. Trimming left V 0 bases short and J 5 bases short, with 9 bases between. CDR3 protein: CASSLVGGDEQYF. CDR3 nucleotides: TGTGCCAGCAGCTTGGTTGGAGGGGACGAGCAGTACTTC.

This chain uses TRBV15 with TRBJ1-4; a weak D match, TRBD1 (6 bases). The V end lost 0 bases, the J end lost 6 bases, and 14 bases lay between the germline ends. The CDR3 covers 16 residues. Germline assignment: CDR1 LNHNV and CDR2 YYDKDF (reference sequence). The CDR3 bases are TGTGCCACCAGCAGAGACCGGGACATGTCAGATGAAAAACTGTTTTTT. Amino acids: CATSRDRDMSDEKLFF.

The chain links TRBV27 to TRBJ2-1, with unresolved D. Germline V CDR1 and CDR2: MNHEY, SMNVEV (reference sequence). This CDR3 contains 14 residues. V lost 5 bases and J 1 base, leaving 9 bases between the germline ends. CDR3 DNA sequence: TGTGCCAGCAGTACCTCAACTTCCTACAATGAGCAGTTCTTC. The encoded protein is CASSTSTSYNEQFF.

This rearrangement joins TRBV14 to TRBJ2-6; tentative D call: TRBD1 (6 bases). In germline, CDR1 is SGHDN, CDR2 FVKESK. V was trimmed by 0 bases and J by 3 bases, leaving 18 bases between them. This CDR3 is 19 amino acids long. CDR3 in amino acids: CASSQDSELLDSGANVLTF. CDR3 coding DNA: TGTGCCAGCAGCCAAGACTCGGAACTGCTGGACAGTGGGGCCAACGTCCTGACTTTC.

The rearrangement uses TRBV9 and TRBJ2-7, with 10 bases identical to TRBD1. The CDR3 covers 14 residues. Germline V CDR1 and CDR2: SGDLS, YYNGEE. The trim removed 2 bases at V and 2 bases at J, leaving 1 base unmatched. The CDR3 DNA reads TGTGCCAGCAGCGTCGGACAGGGGGCCTACGAGCAGTACTTC. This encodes CASSVGQGAYEQYF.